Shown below are 15 T cell receptor beta chains from a single sample sequenced in a study of post-analysis software for immune sequencing data. No antigen has been identified for these receptors. Researchers reported that TCR beta cDNA libraries carried unique molecular identifiers. TCRdb reanalysed the PCR reads using MiXCR and keeps one entry per CDR3 protein. The table has 450,000 to 650,000 distinct CDR3 sequences, about 40% seen once; the top ten hold roughly 1.8%. Regarding the study as a whole: Comparison of patients with controls showed five TRBV segments more frequent in patients, TRBV5-6, TRBV5-1 and TRBV20-1 among them.

The source material was blood. All receptors come from a girl aged 10 to 17 with multiple sclerosis.

V usage is TRBV20-1 and J usage is TRBJ2-1; D possibly corresponds to TRBD2 (6 bases). The ends were cut back, 4 bases at V and 10 bases at J, with 23 bases in the middle. The germline V gene encodes CDR1 DFQATT and CDR2 SNEGSKA (reference sequence). This CDR3 is built from 15 residues. CDR3 protein: CSAIPTGGAISEQFF. The CDR3 DNA is TGCAGTGCTATACCGACTGGCGGGGCAATTAGCGAGCAGTTCTTC.

This clonotype was recorded a few times. This rearrangement joins TRBV12-3 or TRBV12-4 to TRBJ2-1; TRBD2 matches 8 bases. This CDR3 is built from 15 residues. Trimming took 10 bases from V and 0 from J; bases not matched to a gene: 8. The CDR3 DNA reads as TGTGCCACCCGGGGGGGCCATGCCTCCTACAATGAGCAGTTCTTC. Translated: CATRGGHASYNEQFF.

J is TRBJ2-7 and V is TRBV12-3 or TRBV12-4; D is ambiguous. With 6 bases removed from V and 5 bases from J, the gap between germline ends came to 14 bases. The CDR3 covers 13 residues. CDR3 residues: CASSTGHFNEQYF. CDR3 coding DNA: TGTGCCAGCAGCACCGGCCACTTTAACGAGCAGTACTTC.

The V and J genes are TRBV4-1 and TRBJ2-7, with TRBD2 identical over 10 bases. The CDR3 is made up of 15 amino acids. Germline values: CDR1 MGHRA, CDR2 YSYEKL. Trimming removed 4 bases from V and 3 bases from J; junction bases left unmatched: 6. CDR3 amino acids: CASSRLAGRFYEQYF. In DNA, the CDR3 is TGCGCCAGCAGCCGACTAGCGGGTCGCTTCTACGAGCAGTACTTC.

This clonotype was found a few times. This chain links TRBV10-2 with TRBJ2-4, with TRBD2 matching over 11 bases. This CDR3 has 14 amino acids. Germline V gene lookup returns CDR1 WSHSY and CDR2 SAAADI. V lost 2 bases to trimming and J lost 13 bases; unmatched junction nucleotides: 7. The CDR3 sequence is CASSEGTSGVEQYF. In DNA form, the CDR3 reads TGCGCCAGCAGTGAGGGGACTAGCGGAGTAGAGCAGTACTTC.

The table lists this clonotype with a few counts. The V gene is TRBV20-1, the J gene TRBJ2-7; D perhaps matches TRBD1 (6 bases). Gene TRBJ2-5 matches the end of the DNA better, so the J call may be wrong. Germline V gene sequence: CDR1 DFQATT, CDR2 SNEGSKA (reference sequence). CDR3 size: 16 residues. The CDR3 bases are TGCAGTGCCCTAATGGGGTCCAGGGGAACAAGGGAGACCCAGTACTTC. As protein: CSALMGSRGTRETQYF.

This chain uses TRBV7-2 with TRBJ1-1; D is uncertain. The CDR3 sequence is 14 residues long. Germline V lookup: CDR1 SGHTA, CDR2 FQGNSA. Trimming took off 1 base at V and 2 bases at J, with 8 bases between the two ends. The CDR3 protein is CASSLVQSNTEAFF. CDR3 sequence (DNA): TGTGCCAGCAGCTTAGTACAGTCTAACACTGAAGCTTTCTTT.

CDR3 protein: CSARAGTAKVDLSTDTQYF. In DNA, the CDR3 is TGCAGTGCTAGAGCCGGGACAGCGAAGGTGGACCTAAGCACAGATACGCAGTATTTT. This chain uses TRBV20-1 with TRBJ2-3; 7 nucleotides line up with TRBD1. Germline CDR1 DFQATT, CDR2 SNEGSKA (reference sequence). This CDR3 comprises 19 residues. V was pared by 1 base and J by 0 bases, with 16 bases of the junction left unmatched.

The genes are TRBV4-1 and TRBJ1-6; perhaps TRBD1 as D (5 bases). The germline V gene has CDR1 MGHRA and CDR2 YSYEKL. The CDR3 sequence is 16 residues long. The V gene lost 1 base and the J gene lost 7 bases, with 14 bases spanning the gap. For the CDR3, the DNA is TGCGCCAGCAGCCAAGTAGCAGGGCAAAAGAATTCACCCCTCCACTTT. The encoded protein is CASSQVAGQKNSPLHF.

The gene calls are TRBV7-9 and TRBJ2-1, with 8 bases that match TRBD2. The CDR3 is 14 residues long. V lost 8 bases to trimming and J lost 8 bases; unmatched junction nucleotides: 11. Germline V gene data show CDR1 as SEHNR and CDR2 as FQNEAQ (reference sequence). The CDR3 loop reads CASSPGGGHDEQFF. In DNA, the CDR3 is TGTGCCAGCTCCCCAGGCGGGGGGCACGATGAGCAGTTCTTC.

The J gene is TRBJ2-2, the V gene TRBV28, with D perhaps TRBD2 (5 bases). Germline V gene lookup returns CDR1 MDHEN and CDR2 SYDVKM. V lost 6 bases to trimming and J lost 6 bases, with 8 bases between them. This CDR3 has 12 amino acids. For the CDR3, the DNA is TGTGCCAGCAGCGGACTGGCCGGGGAGCTGTTTTTT. This encodes CASSGLAGELFF.

As regards this clonotype: One end of the junction varies from germline; a read error may be responsible. The rearrangement joins TRBV20-1 to TRBJ2-1; TRBD2 matches at 9 bases. The CDR3 spans 14 residues. Germline CDR1 is DFQATT and CDR2 is SNEGSKA (reference sequence). The CDR3 DNA is TGCAGTGCTAGTAGGCGGGGGGGCTACACTGAGCAGTTCTTC. Amino acid sequence: CSASRRGGYTEQFF.

This clonotype was detected a few times. The J gene is TRBJ1-4, the V gene TRBV5-1; D not certain. Germline CDR1 reads SGHRS; CDR2 reads YFSETQ. V lost 0 bases and J 6 bases, leaving 12 bases between the germline ends. The CDR3 length is 15 residues. The CDR3 region is CASSLDLIGDEKLFF. CDR3 DNA: TGCGCCAGCAGCTTGGACCTCATCGGAGATGAAAAACTGTTTTTT.

The rearrangement uses TRBV7-9 and TRBJ2-1; 12 nucleotides match TRBD2. Germline V gene data show CDR1 as SEHNR and CDR2 as FQNEAQ (reference sequence). The V and J ends lost 5 bases and 3 bases, in that order; junction bases with no gene match: 11. The CDR3 loop spans 18 amino acids. CDR3 residues: CASSPRLAGAVNYNEQFF. The CDR3 DNA is TGTGCCAGCAGCCCGCGACTAGCGGGAGCGGTCAACTACAATGAGCAGTTCTTC.

The rearrangement links TRBV11-2 to TRBJ2-1; 7 nucleotides align to TRBD1. CDR3 length: 15 residues. Trimming cost V 5 bases and J 5 bases; bases outside gene matches: 9. Germline V gene lookup returns CDR1 SGHAT and CDR2 FQNNGV. CDR3 in DNA: TGTGCCAGCAGCACAGGGACAGAAACTAACAATGAGCAGTTCTTC. Amino acids: CASSTGTETNNEQFF.